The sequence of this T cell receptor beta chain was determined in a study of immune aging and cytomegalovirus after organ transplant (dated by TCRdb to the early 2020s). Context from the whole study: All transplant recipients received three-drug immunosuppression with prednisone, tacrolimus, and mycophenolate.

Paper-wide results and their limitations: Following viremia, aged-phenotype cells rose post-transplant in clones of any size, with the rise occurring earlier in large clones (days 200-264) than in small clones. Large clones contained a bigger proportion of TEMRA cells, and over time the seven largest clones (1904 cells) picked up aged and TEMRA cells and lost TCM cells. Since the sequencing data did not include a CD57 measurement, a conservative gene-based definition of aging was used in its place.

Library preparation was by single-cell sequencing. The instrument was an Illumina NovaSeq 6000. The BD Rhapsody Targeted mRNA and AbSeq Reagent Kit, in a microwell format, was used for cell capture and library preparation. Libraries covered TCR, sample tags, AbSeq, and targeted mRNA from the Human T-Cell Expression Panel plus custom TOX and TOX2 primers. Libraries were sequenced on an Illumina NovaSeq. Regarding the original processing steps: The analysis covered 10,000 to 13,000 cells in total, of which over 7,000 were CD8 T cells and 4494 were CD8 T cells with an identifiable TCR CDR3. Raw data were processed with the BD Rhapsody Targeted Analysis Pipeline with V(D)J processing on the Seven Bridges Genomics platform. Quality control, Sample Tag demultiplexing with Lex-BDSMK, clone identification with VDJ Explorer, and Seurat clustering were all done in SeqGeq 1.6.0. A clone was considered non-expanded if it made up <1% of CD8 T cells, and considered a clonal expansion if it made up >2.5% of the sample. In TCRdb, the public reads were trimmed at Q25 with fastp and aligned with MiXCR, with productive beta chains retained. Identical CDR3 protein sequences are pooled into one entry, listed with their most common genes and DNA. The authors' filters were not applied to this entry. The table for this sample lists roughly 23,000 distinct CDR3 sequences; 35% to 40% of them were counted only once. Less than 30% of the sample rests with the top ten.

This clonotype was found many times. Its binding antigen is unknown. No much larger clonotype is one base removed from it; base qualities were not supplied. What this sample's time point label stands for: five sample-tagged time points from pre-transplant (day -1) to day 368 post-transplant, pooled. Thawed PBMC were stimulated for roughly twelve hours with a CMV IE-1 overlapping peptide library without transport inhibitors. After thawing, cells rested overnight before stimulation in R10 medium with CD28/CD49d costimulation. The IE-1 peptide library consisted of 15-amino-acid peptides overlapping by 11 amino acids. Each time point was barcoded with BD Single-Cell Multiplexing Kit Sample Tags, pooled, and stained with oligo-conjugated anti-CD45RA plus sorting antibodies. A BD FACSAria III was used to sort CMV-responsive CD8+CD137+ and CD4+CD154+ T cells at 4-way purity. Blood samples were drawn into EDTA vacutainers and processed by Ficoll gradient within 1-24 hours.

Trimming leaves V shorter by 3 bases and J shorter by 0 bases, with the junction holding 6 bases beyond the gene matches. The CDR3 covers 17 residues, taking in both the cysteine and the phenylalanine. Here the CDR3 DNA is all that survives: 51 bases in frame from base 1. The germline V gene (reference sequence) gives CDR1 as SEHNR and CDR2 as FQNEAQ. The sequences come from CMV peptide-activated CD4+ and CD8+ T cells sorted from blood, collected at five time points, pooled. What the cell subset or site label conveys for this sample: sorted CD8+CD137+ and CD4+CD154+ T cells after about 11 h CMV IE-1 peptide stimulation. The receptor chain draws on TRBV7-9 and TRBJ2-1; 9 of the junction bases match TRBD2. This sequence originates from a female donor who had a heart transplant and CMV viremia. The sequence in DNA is TGTGCCAGCAGCTTTAAAACTAGCGGGCGCTCCTACAATGAGCAGTTCTTC. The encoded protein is CASSFKTSGRSYNEQFF.